Presented here are 21 T cell receptor beta chains from one specimen sequenced in a study of shared T cell receptors in the human thymus. Data came from immunoSEQ multiplex PCR; TCRdb stores just in-frame clones and leaves some out. The sample contains approximately 400,000 clones, about 95% of which appear only once. Sequencing was done on a sample of thymocytes. All receptors come from a human donor.

V is TRBV7-6 and J is TRBJ2-3; a weak D match, TRBD2 (6 bases). The CDR3 is made up of 16 amino acids. Trimming took 0 bases from V and 1 from J, leaving 11 bases between them. Germline V gene data show CDR1 as SGHVS and CDR2 as FNYEAQ. CDR3 amino acids: CASSLAFLARTDTQYF. As DNA, the CDR3 is TGTGCCAGCAGCTTAGCCTTCCTAGCGCGCACAGATACGCAGTATTTT.

The chain employs TRBV4-1 and TRBJ2-3; D is uncertain. The CDR3 covers 16 residues. V was cut by 0 bases and J by 0 bases, with 10 bases left in between. The germline V gene encodes CDR1 MGHRA and CDR2 YSYEKL. CDR3 protein: CASSQDSWYSTDTQYF. For the CDR3, the DNA is TGCGCCAGCAGCCAAGATTCTTGGTATAGCACAGATACGCAGTATTTT.

The chain has TRBV11-2 and TRBJ1-2; D gene uncertain. CDR3 length equals 16 residues. Germline loops: CDR1 SGHAT, CDR2 FQNNGV. Trimming removed 1 base at V and 2 bases at J, with 14 bases between. The CDR3 spells CASSLVFWGGNYGYTF. DNA of the CDR3: TGTGCCAGCAGCTTAGTTTTCTGGGGAGGCAACTATGGCTACACCTTC. Filled out from reference TRBV11-2 and TRBJ1-2, the complete variable domain reads EAGVAQSPRYKIIEKRQSVAFWCNPISGHATLYWYQQILGQGPKLLIQFQNNGVVDDSQLPKDRFSAERLKGVDSTLKIQPAKLEDSAVYLCASSLVFWGGNYGYTFGSGTRLTVV.

The chain couples TRBV7-3 to TRBJ2-2; weak D call: TRBD2 (5 bases). The germline gives CDR1 SGHTA, CDR2 FQGTGA. V was pared by 2 bases and J by 4 bases, with 14 bases between. The CDR3 spans 16 residues. CDR3 loop: CASSLAEEVGTGELFF. CDR3 DNA: TGTGCCAGCAGCTTAGCGGAGGAGGTAGGCACCGGGGAGCTGTTTTTT.

This chain connects TRBV19 to TRBJ2-7; TRBD2 aligns across 10 bases. In germline, CDR1 is LNHDA, CDR2 SQIVND (reference sequence). Unmatched junction bases numbered 6, after V lost 2 bases and J lost 2 bases. This CDR3 comprises 16 residues. CDR3 amino acids: CASSITSGTNPYEQYF. As DNA, the CDR3 is TGTGCCAGTAGTATAACTAGCGGGACGAACCCCTACGAGCAGTACTTC.

The gene calls are TRBV27 and TRBJ2-1, with 9 positions matching TRBD2. V trimming: 2 bases; J trimming: 4 bases; junction bases outside the gene matches: 9. Germline assignment: CDR1 MNHEY and CDR2 SMNVEV (reference sequence). This CDR3 is built from 17 residues. CDR3 protein: CASSLRWAGGIYNEQFF. CDR3 coding DNA: TGTGCCAGCAGTTTAAGGTGGGCGGGGGGGATATACAATGAGCAGTTCTTC.

The rearrangement joins TRBV27 to TRBJ2-1, with TRBD2 identical over 11 bases. CDR1 and CDR2 from the germline V gene are MNHEY and SMNVEV (reference sequence). The CDR3 consists of 15 residues. V gave up 6 bases and J gave up 4 bases; unmatched junction bases: 5. The CDR3 bases are TGTGCCAGCAGGCCGGGACTAGCGGCTTACAATGAGCAGTTCTTC. Its translation: CASRPGLAAYNEQFF.

This chain uses TRBV28 with TRBJ2-2; TRBD1 agrees at 8 bases. V shed 4 bases and J 3 bases; nucleotides not matched to a gene: 10. Germline V gene sequence: CDR1 MDHEN, CDR2 SYDVKM. This CDR3 spans 17 amino acids. CDR3 sequence: CASSSLTGTGDTGELFF. The CDR3 bases are TGTGCCAGCAGTTCTCTAACCGGGACAGGAGACACCGGGGAGCTGTTTTTT.

The count of this clone is one. This chain links TRBV30 with TRBJ2-3; D ambiguous. The CDR3 runs 13 residues. Deletions cut 0 bases from V and 3 bases from J, with 7 bases between. Germline V gene sequence: CDR1 GTSNPN, CDR2 SVGIG (reference sequence). CDR3 loop: CAWSVPPTDTQYF. The CDR3 DNA reads TGTGCCTGGAGTGTACCTCCTACAGATACGCAGTATTTT.

The chain links TRBV7-2 to TRBJ2-7, with TRBD2 matching over 9 bases. The V gene's germline CDR1 is SGHTA and CDR2 FQGNSA. The CDR3 runs 15 residues. V lost 5 bases and J lost 3; bases outside the gene matches: 8. The CDR3 here is CASSVSGRRDYEQYF. CDR3 DNA: TGTGCCAGCAGCGTTAGCGGGAGAAGGGACTACGAGCAGTACTTC.

There are a few counts of this clone. The chain couples TRBV5-6 to TRBJ1-5; D is uncertain. Germline CDR1 is SGHDT and CDR2 is YYEEEE. This CDR3 spans 14 amino acids. V was shortened by 1 base and J by 7 bases, with 12 bases between the two germline ends. CDR3 amino acids: CASSLRPIDQPQHF. CDR3 bases: TGTGCCAGCAGCTTGCGACCGATTGACCAGCCCCAGCATTTT.

The chain recombines TRBV7-9 with TRBJ2-5, with 13 bases that match TRBD2. The assigned J gene may be wrong: the sequence end matches TRBJ2-7 better. This CDR3 contains 15 residues. CDR1 and CDR2 (germline): SEHNR, FQNEAQ (reference sequence). This CDR3 is CASSPTSGRASEQYF. The DNA for the CDR3 is TGTGCCAGCAGCCCAACTAGCGGGAGGGCTAGCGAGCAGTACTTC.

CDR3 loop: CASSLVGTQGKNTEAFF. The DNA for the CDR3 is TGTGCCAGCAGCTTAGTGGGCACACAGGGCAAGAACACTGAAGCTTTCTTT. The chain recombines TRBV7-3 with TRBJ1-1, with D perhaps TRBD1 (6 bases). This CDR3 region has 17 residues. Per the germline V gene, CDR1 is SGHTA and CDR2 is FQGTGA. Deletions cut 2 bases from V and 1 base from J, with 17 bases between. Complete variable domain (other parts from reference TRBV7-3 and TRBJ1-1): GAGVSQTPSNKVTEKGKYVELRCDPISGHTALYWYRQSLGQGPEFLIYFQGTGAADDSGLPNDRFFAVRPEGSVSTLKIQRTERGDSAVYLCASSLVGTQGKNTEAFFGQGTRLTVV.

The rearrangement joins TRBV19 to TRBJ2-7; D is perhaps TRBD2 (6 bases). V was cut by 4 bases and J by 3 bases, with 13 bases left in between. The germline CDR1 and CDR2 sequences are LNHDA and SQIVND (reference sequence). The length of the CDR3 is 14 residues. This chain's CDR3 is CASSKPGLNYEQYF. CDR3 nucleotides: TGTGCCAGTAGTAAACCGGGACTCAACTACGAGCAGTACTTC.

This clone turned up a few times. V usage is TRBV27 and J usage is TRBJ2-7; possible D gene TRBD1, 7 bases. The CDR3 is made up of 11 amino acids. V was pared by 5 bases and J by 7 bases, with 9 bases between. Germline V gives CDR1 MNHEY, CDR2 SMNVEV (reference sequence). The CDR3 DNA sequence: TGTGCCAGCAGTCCAGGGGGGGAGCAGTACTTC. Its translation is CASSPGGEQYF.

The rearrangement links TRBV2 to TRBJ2-7, with 10 bases identical to TRBD1. The CDR3 spans 14 residues. The germline gives CDR1 SNHLY, CDR2 FYNNEI. With 4 bases clipped from V and 4 bases from J, the junction kept 4 bases outside the gene matches. The CDR3 reads CASSGQGAQYEQYF. CDR3 sequence (DNA): TGTGCCAGCAGTGGACAGGGGGCTCAATACGAGCAGTACTTC.

This rearrangement joins TRBV4-1 to TRBJ2-3; the D gene could be TRBD1 or TRBD2 (5 bases each). Trimming shortened V by 0 bases and J by 7 bases, and 20 bases separated the two germline ends. The CDR3 is made up of 17 amino acids. The germline V gene encodes CDR1 MGHRA and CDR2 YSYEKL. The CDR3 DNA follows: TGCGCCAGCAGCCAAGATCCCCGGCTAGTGGGGGTTAATACGCAGTATTTT. It encodes CASSQDPRLVGVNTQYF.

This clone was observed once. The genes are TRBV11-2 and TRBJ1-2; D gene ambiguous. The CDR3 contains 15 residues. V was shortened by 5 bases and J by 0 bases, with 13 bases between the two germline ends. Germline CDR1 is SGHAT and CDR2 is FQNNGV. The chain's CDR3 is CASSALDRANYGYTF. The CDR3 DNA follows: TGTGCCAGCAGCGCCCTGGACCGCGCTAACTATGGCTACACCTTC.

The chain combines TRBV10-3 with TRBJ2-1; 8 nucleotides line up with TRBD2. This CDR3 has 15 amino acids. J gave up 6 bases and V 4 bases, and 8 bases lay outside the gene matches. Germline CDR1 is ENHRY and CDR2 is SYGVKD. The CDR3 coding sequence is TGTGCCATCAGTGGGGCGGGAGGCCGGCCCAATGAGCAGTTCTTC. It is translated as CAISGAGGRPNEQFF.

The rearrangement uses TRBV7-2 and TRBJ2-2, with TRBD2 matching over 13 bases. Looked up from germline, CDR1 is SGHTA and CDR2 is FQGNSA. The length of the CDR3 is 18 residues. V dropped 6 bases and J dropped 6; count of bases not matched to a gene: 13. The CDR3: CASSPTSGRAKGAGELFF. The CDR3 coding sequence is TGTGCCAGCAGTCCTACTAGCGGGAGGGCCAAGGGTGCCGGGGAGCTGTTTTTT. Full variable domain (remainder filled in from reference TRBV7-2 and TRBJ2-2): GAGVSQSPSNKVTEKGKDVELRCDPISGHTALYWYRQSLGQGLEFLIYFQGNSAPDKSGLPSDRFSAERTGGSVSTLTIQRTQQEDSAVYLCASSPTSGRAKGAGELFFGEGSRLTVL.

This chain links TRBV7-8 with TRBJ2-5; D perhaps matches TRBD2 (6 bases). Germline CDR1 SGHVS, CDR2 FQNEAQ. Between the trimmed V and J ends, which lost 1 base and 0 bases, there was a span of 12 bases. The CDR3 runs 16 residues. This CDR3 is CASSLGDFNYQETQYF. In DNA, the CDR3 is TGTGCCAGCAGCTTAGGGGACTTCAACTACCAAGAGACCCAGTACTTC.